The T cell receptor (beta chain) under discussion was sequenced for a study of OX40 agonist ivuxolimab in advanced cancers. Looking at the study overall: Age averaged around 60 years (range about 20 to 80), and 80% to 90% were male.

The CDR3 has 14 amino acids. Per the germline V gene, CDR1 is LNHDA and CDR2 is SQIVND (reference sequence). The V end was cut by 4 bases, the J end by 0 bases, with 10 bases between. Sequencing was performed with immunoSEQ multiplex PCR; in TCRdb, only in-frame clones are kept and a portion is missing. The table includes some 65,000 clones, roughly 87% detected once. Study results and caveats: Some nonresponders also had low normalized T-cell clonal expansion.

Details on this clone: No antigen is known for it.

The sequencing used CD4+ or CD8+ T cells sorted from blood, collected in a trial of the OX40 agonist ivuxolimab. The chain uses TRBV19 and TRBJ2-7, with a possible D match to TRBD1 (5 bases). This TCR derives from an adult with an advanced solid tumor such as melanoma, head and neck, liver or kidney cancer. The CDR3 loop is CASSRQGTSYEQYF. Here the CDR3 DNA reads TGTGCCAGTAGTAGGCAGGGTACCTCCTACGAGCAGTACTTC.